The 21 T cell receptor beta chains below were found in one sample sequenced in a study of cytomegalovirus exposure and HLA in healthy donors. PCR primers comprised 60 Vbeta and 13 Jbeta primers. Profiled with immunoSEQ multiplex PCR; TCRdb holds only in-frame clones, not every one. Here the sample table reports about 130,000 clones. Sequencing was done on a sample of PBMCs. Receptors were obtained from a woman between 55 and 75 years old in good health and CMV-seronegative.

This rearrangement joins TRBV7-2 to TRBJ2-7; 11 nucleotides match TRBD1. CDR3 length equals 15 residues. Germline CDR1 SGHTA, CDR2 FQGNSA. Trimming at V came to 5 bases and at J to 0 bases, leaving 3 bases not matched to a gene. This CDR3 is CASSEGTGGSYEQYF. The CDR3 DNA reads TGTGCCAGCAGCGAAGGGACAGGGGGCTCCTACGAGCAGTACTTC.

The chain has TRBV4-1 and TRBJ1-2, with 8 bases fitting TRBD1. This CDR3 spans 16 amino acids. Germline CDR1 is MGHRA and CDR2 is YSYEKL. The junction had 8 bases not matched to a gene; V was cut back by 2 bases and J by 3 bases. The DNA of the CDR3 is TGCGCCAGCAGCCAACAAACAGGGGGTCGGTACTATGGCTACACCTTC. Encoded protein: CASSQQTGGRYYGYTF.

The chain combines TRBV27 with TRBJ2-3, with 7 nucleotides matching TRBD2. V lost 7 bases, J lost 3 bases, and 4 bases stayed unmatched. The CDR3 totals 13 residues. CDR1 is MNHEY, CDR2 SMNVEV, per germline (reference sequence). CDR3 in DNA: TGTGCCAGCATTCTTAGCGGGACAGATACGCAGTATTTT. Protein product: CASILSGTDTQYF.

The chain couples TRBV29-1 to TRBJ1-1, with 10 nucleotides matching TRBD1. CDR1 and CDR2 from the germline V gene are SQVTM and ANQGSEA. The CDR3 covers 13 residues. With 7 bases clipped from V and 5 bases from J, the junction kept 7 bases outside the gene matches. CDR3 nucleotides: TGCAGCGCCCACCGGGACAGGGGTACTGAAGCTTTCTTT. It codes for CSAHRDRGTEAFF.

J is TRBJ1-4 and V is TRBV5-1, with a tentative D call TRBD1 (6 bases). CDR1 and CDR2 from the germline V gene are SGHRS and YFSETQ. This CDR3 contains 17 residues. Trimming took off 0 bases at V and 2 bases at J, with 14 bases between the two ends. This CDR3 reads CASSLAGGLRTNEKLFF. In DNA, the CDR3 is TGCGCCAGCAGCTTGGCCGGGGGGCTGAGGACTAATGAAAAACTGTTTTTT.

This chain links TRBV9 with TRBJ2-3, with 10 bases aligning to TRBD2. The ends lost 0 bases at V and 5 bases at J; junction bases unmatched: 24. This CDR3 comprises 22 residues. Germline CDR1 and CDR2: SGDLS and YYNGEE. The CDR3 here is CASSVAGLGGSPSGRRGDTQYF. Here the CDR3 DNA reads TGTGCCAGCAGCGTAGCTGGCTTGGGCGGGTCGCCTAGCGGGAGAAGGGGAGATACGCAGTATTTT.

CDR3 loop: CASSLDRVGVAETQYF. The DNA for the CDR3 is TGCGCCAGCAGCTTGGACAGGGTTGGTGTAGCGGAGACCCAGTACTTC. The chain joins TRBV5-1 to TRBJ2-5; D is perhaps TRBD1 (6 bases). The CDR3 has 16 residues. The germline V gene encodes CDR1 SGHRS and CDR2 YFSETQ. V gave up 0 bases and J gave up 5 bases, with 17 bases separating them. Using reference TRBV5-1 and TRBJ2-5 for the parts outside the CDR3, the full variable domain is KAGVTQTPRYLIKTRGQQVTLSCSPISGHRSVSWYQQTPGQGLQFLFEYFSETQRNKGNFPGRFSGRQFSNSRSEMNVSTLELGDSALYLCASSLDRVGVAETQYFGPGTRLLVL.

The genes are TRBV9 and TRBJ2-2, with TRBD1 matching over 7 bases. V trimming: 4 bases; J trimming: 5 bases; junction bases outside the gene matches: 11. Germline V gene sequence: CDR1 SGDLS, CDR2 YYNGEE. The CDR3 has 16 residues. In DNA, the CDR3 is TGTGCCAGCAGCCTTAGAGACAGGGTTTTAACCGGGGAGCTGTTTTTT. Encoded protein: CASSLRDRVLTGELFF.

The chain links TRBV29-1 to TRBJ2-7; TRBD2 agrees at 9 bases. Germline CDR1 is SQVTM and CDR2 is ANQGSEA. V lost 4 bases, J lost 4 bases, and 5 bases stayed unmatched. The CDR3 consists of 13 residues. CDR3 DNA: TGCAGCGTTGGGATAGCGGGAGAATACGAGCAGTACTTC. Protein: CSVGIAGEYEQYF.

The chain's CDR3 is CASSLTGSGLAYNEQFF. The CDR3 bases are TGTGCCAGCAGCTTAACGGGCTCGGGACTAGCGTACAATGAGCAGTTCTTC. The J gene is TRBJ2-1, the V gene TRBV7-3; 10 nucleotides agree with TRBD2. Germline CDR1 SGHTA, CDR2 FQGTGA. Trimming took 0 bases from V and 4 from J; bases not matched to a gene: 6. This CDR3 region has 17 residues.

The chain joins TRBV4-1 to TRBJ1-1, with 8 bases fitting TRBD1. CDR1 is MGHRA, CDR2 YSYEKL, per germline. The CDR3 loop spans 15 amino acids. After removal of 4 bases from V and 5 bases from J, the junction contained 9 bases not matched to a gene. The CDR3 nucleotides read TGCGCCAGCAGCCCACGGACAGGGTTAAGGACTGAAGCTTTCTTT. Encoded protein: CASSPRTGLRTEAFF.

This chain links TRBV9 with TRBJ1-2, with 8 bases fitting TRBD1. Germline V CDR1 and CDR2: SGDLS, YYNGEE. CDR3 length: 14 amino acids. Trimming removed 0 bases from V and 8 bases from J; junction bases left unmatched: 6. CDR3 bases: TGTGCCAGCAGCGTAGAGGCAGGGGGCGAAGGCTACACCTTC. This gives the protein CASSVEAGGEGYTF.

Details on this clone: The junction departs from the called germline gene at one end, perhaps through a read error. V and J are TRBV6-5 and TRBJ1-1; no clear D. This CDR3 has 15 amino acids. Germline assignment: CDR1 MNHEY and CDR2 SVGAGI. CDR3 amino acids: CASSYSFTLNTEAFF. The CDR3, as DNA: TGTGCCAGCAGCTACTCTTTCACTTTGAACACTGAAGCTTTCTTT.

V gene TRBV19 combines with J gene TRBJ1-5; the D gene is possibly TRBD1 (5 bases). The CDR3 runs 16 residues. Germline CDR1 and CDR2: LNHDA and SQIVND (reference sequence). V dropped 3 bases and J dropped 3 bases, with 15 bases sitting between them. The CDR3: CASSIGGKSVNQPQHF. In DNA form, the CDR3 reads TGTGCCAGTAGTATTGGGGGGAAATCAGTCAATCAGCCCCAGCATTTT.

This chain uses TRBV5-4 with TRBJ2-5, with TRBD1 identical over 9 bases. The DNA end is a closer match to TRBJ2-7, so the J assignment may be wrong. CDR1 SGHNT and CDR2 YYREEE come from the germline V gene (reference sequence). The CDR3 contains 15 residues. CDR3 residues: CASSKGQGTAYEQYF. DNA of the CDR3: TGTGCCAGCAGCAAGGGACAGGGAACCGCCTACGAGCAGTACTTC.

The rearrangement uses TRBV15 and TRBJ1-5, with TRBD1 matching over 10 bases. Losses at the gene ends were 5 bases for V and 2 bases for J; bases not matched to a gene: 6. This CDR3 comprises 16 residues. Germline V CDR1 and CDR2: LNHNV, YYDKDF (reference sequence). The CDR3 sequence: CATSYAGTGGNQPQHF. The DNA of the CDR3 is TGTGCCACCAGCTATGCCGGGACAGGGGGCAATCAGCCCCAGCATTTT.

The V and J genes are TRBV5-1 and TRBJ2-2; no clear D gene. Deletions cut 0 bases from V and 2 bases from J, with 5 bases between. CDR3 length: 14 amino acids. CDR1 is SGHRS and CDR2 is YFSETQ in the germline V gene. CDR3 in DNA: TGCGCCAGCAGCTTGGATCTAAACACCGGGGAGCTGTTTTTT. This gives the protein CASSLDLNTGELFF.

CDR3 DNA sequence: TGTGCCAGTAAAATAAACACTGAAGCTTTCTTT. Protein sequence: CASKINTEAFF. This chain connects TRBV6-1 to TRBJ1-1; D unclear. The CDR3 loop spans 11 amino acids. The germline gives CDR1 MNHNS, CDR2 SASEGT. Trimming took off 9 bases at V and 2 bases at J, with 7 bases between the two ends.

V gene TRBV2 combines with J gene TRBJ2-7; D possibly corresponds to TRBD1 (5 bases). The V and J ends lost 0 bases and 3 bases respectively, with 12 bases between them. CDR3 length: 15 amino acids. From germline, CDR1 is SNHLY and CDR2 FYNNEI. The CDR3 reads CASSEAGEANYEQYF. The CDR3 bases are TGTGCCAGCAGTGAAGCAGGGGAAGCTAACTACGAGCAGTACTTC.

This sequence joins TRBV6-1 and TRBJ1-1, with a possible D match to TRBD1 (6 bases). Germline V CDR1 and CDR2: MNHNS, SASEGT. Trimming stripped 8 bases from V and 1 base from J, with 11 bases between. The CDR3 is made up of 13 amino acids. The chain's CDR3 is CASSQGWNTEAFF. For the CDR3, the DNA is TGTGCCAGCTCCCAGGGGTGGAACACTGAAGCTTTCTTT.

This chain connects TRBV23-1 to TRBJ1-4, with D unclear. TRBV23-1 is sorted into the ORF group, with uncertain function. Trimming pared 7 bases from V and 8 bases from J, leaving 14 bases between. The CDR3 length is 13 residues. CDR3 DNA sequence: TGCGCCAGCACTATAAAACGCGGGGAAAAACTGTTTTTT. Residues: CASTIKRGEKLFF.